Following are 7 T cell receptor beta chains from one sample sequenced in a study of T cell responses to AZD1222 COVID-19 vaccine. The protocol was immunoSEQ multiplex PCR, while the TCRdb copy is restricted to in-frame clones and leaves out a portion. The sample carries around 26,000 clones, about nine tenths recorded once. Sequences were derived from peripheral blood, sampled 28 days after the second AZD1222 dose. The source of these receptors is an adult who received the AZD1222 COVID-19 vaccine.

The V call is TRBV3-1 (or the pseudogene TRBV3-2), the J call TRBJ1-2; TRBD1 might be the D (6 bases). The germline V gene has CDR1 LGHDT and CDR2 YNNKEL (reference sequence). Trimming took off 8 bases at V and 0 bases at J, with 10 bases between the two ends. CDR3 length: 13 amino acids. The DNA of the CDR3 is TGTGCCAGCGGCGGGACAACTAACTATGGCTACACCTTC. This gives the protein CASGGTTNYGYTF.

The CDR3 bases are TGTGCCAGTAAAGGAAGGGGGGTTAGCAATCAGCCCCAGCATTTT. Residues: CASKGRGVSNQPQHF. The gene calls are TRBV19 and TRBJ1-5; possible D gene TRBD1, 6 bases. Between the trimmed V and J ends, which lost 7 bases and 0 bases, there was a span of 13 bases. This CDR3 is built from 15 residues. CDR1 and CDR2 (germline): LNHDA, SQIVND (reference sequence).

The chain links TRBV6-1 to TRBJ1-3; D gene uncertain. The CDR3 covers 14 residues. Germline V gives CDR1 MNHNS, CDR2 SASEGT. With 2 bases removed from V and 5 bases from J, the gap between germline ends came to 10 bases. In DNA, the CDR3 is TGTGCCAGCAGTGAAAATGGGAGACGAAACACCATATATTTT. Translated, it gives CASSENGRRNTIYF.

The V call is TRBV9, the J call TRBJ2-7; a possible D gene is TRBD1 (6 bases). Trimming took 0 bases from V and 8 from J, leaving 12 bases between them. The CDR3 length is 13 residues. Looked up from germline, CDR1 is SGDLS and CDR2 is YYNGEE. CDR3 sequence (DNA): TGTGCCAGCAGCGTAGCACAGGGCAACAAGCAGTACTTC. This sequence encodes CASSVAQGNKQYF.

V and J are TRBV21-1 and TRBJ1-5; whether TRBD1, the table's D call, matches the DNA was not checked. TRBV21-1 is an annotated pseudogene. CDR3 length equals 16 residues. The CDR3 DNA sequence: TGTGCCAGCAGCAAGAACGGACAGAAACACAATCAGCCCCAGCATTTT. Its protein is CASSKNGQKHNQPQHF.

CDR3 in amino acids: CASSLVAGGPDTQYF. The CDR3 nucleotides are TGTGCCAGCAGCTTAGTAGCGGGGGGGCCAGATACGCAGTATTTT. The rearrangement joins TRBV11-2 to TRBJ2-3; TRBD2 matches at 11 bases. V shed 1 base and J 4 bases; nucleotides not matched to a gene: 1. Germline CDR1 and CDR2: SGHAT and FQNNGV. CDR3 length equals 15 residues. The complete variable domain, with remaining parts taken from reference TRBV11-2 and TRBJ2-3, reads EAGVAQSPRYKIIEKRQSVAFWCNPISGHATLYWYQQILGQGPKLLIQFQNNGVVDDSQLPKDRFSAERLKGVDSTLKIQPAKLEDSAVYLCASSLVAGGPDTQYFGPGTRLTVL.

The V and J genes are TRBV11-2 and TRBJ2-7; no firm D call. V was clipped by 5 bases and J by 3 bases, with 5 bases between them. The CDR3 runs to 11 residues. In germline, CDR1 is SGHAT, CDR2 FQNNGV. The CDR3 nucleotides read TGTGCCAGCAGCAAGGGCTACGAGCAGTACTTC. As protein: CASSKGYEQYF.